This entry concerns a single T cell receptor (beta chain). Its antigen remains unidentified. Qualities for individual bases were not recorded, and no much larger clone is one base off. Collaborating institutions collected whole blood in K2EDTA tubes following their own protocols. For TCRbeta analysis, collaborators shipped samples in one of three forms: frozen whole blood, isolated PBMCs, or DNA extracted from either of those sample types. These data belong to a study of blood T cell repertoires in COVID-19 (dated by TCRdb to the early 2020s). Regarding the research as a whole: Collaborator samples came from the United States, Italy and Spain and covered acute and convalescent phases of COVID-19. The material from the prospective study consisted of cDNA or gDNA derived from T cells, B-cell-depleted T cells, or PBMCs. Subjects who had been exposed to COVID-19, were actively infected with it, or had recovered from it provided the deeply sampled blood TCRbeta repertoires that made up the dataset. The repertoires were released in a freely available public database intended as a resource for research on the immune response to SARS-CoV-2. Samples came from the ongoing ImmuneRACE study (first 160 participants) plus 1,254 subjects from 6 global collaborators. The sample metadata nearly always contained a de-identified subject ID, COVID-19 status, age in years and sex. Where available, HLA class I and class II types were obtained from metadata supplied by the sample provider rather than from assay-based typing.

TCRbeta CDR3 regions were amplified from genomic DNA by means of the immunoSEQ Assay, a bias-controlled multiplex PCR. Under the source paper's analysis protocol: The number of nucleated cells in each sample was estimated from the amplification of reference gene primers within the assay. To quantify the absolute abundance of each unique TCRbeta CDR3 rearrangement, sequence reads were collapsed and filtered. For each sample, productive Simpson clonality was calculated as the square root of Simpson's diversity index over productive rearrangements. The clones in this table, taken by TCRdb from immuneACCESS, are in-frame only. Not every clone is retained; where verified, under half of the shortfall comes from an unresolved V gene, and the cause of the rest is unknown. V and J calls and clone size are those listed in that table; D and trimming were worked out from the DNA. The sample contains roughly 170,000 clones, approximately 86% of them found a single time. The ten largest clones represent 2.5% to 3% of the sample.

The germline V gene (reference sequence) sets CDR1 to MNHEY and CDR2 to SMNVEV. Trimming takes 0 bases from V and 4 bases from J, and the germline ends sit 4 bases apart. The CDR3 sequence holds 13 residues, the cysteine and phenylalanine included. Just the 39-base CDR3 DNA is kept, in frame starting at base 1. Overall study results and their limits: How much clinical and demographic metadata was included differed by source and by participant, and the metadata was provided uncurated.

The rearranged chain carries TRBV27 and TRBJ1-5; the D gene is unclear. Sequencing input: peripheral blood. This clonotype originated in a man aged 40-50 years with active or convalescent COVID-19. CDR3 reads: CASSLSSNQPQHF. At the DNA level, the sequence is TGTGCCAGCAGTTTATCCTCTAATCAGCCCCAGCATTTT.